The entry below describes one TCR beta chain. These data originate in a study of blood T cell repertoires in COVID-19. This CDR3 has 13 residues. Germline V gives CDR1 MDHEN, CDR2 SYDVKM. Trimming took off 5 bases at V and 3 bases at J, with 11 bases between the two ends. The assay was immunoSEQ multiplex PCR, and TCRdb's table has in-frame clones only and misses some. Among around 26,000 clones listed, more than 70% were seen once. The sequence was collected from a human donor in a cohort sampled during active COVID-19. Sequenced: peripheral blood. V gene TRBV28 combines with J gene TRBJ2-7; D might be TRBD1 (6 bases). CDR3 amino acids: CASSVQGNYEQYF. The DNA for the CDR3 is TGTGCCAGCAGTGTCCAGGGGAACTACGAGCAGTACTTC.